The clone carrying this T cell receptor (beta chain) was observed a few times. Its antigen is undetermined. This specimen comes from a study of CD8+ T cells in alopecia areata. Study findings and constraints: It was observed that many expanded lesional clones persisted in scalp and blood during tofacitinib.

Stated treatment: oral pan-JAK inhibitor, 5-10 mg twice daily. RNA was extracted and reverse transcribed into cDNA as the sequencing template. The assay was immunoSEQ multiplex PCR, and TCRdb's table has in-frame clones only and misses some. This table has about 280,000 clones, over 45% appearing once. V lost 0 bases and J lost 4, with 12 bases in between. This CDR3 spans 14 amino acids. Germline CDR1 SQVTM, CDR2 ANQGSEA. The receptor was isolated from a human donor with alopecia areata. This specimen was CD4+ T cells sorted from blood, taken at week 24, from a patient treated with tofacitinib. The chain carries TRBV29-1 and TRBJ1-2; D is ambiguous. CDR3 bases: TGCAGCGTTGAAGACCCGGGCGGACCCTATGGCTACACCTTC. This gives the protein CSVEDPGGPYGYTF.